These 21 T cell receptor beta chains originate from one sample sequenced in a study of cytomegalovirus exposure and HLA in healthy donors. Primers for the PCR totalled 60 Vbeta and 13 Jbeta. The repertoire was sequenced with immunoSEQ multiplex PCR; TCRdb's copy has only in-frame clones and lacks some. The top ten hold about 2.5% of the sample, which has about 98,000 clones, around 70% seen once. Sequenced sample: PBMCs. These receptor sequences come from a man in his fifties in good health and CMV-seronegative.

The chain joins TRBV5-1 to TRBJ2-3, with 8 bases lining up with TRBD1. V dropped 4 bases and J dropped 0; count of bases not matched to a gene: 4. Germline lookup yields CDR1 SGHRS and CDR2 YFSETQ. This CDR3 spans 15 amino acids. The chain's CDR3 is CASSPWTGSTDTQYF. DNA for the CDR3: TGCGCCAGCAGCCCGTGGACAGGGAGCACAGATACGCAGTATTTT.

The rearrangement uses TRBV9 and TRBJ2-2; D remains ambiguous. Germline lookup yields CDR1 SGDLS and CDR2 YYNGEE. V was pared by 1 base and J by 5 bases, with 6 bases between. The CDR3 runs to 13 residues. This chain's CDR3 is CASSVFRTGELFF. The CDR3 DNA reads TGTGCCAGCAGCGTATTTCGGACCGGGGAGCTGTTTTTT.

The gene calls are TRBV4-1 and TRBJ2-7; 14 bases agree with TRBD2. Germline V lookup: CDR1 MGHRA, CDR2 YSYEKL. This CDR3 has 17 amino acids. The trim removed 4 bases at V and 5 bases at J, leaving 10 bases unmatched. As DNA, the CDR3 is TGCGCCAGCAGCCGCGGGACTAGCGGGAGAGGGGGTCACGAGCAGTACTTC. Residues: CASSRGTSGRGGHEQYF.

The CDR3 DNA is TGCGCCAGCAGCTTGGCCCGGACAGGGTTCTATGGCTACACCTTC. Its protein is CASSLARTGFYGYTF. The chain joins TRBV5-1 to TRBJ1-2; 8 nucleotides match TRBD1. The CDR3 loop spans 15 amino acids. The V gene's germline CDR1 is SGHRS and CDR2 YFSETQ. V was clipped by 0 bases and J by 4 bases; unmatched bases: 5.

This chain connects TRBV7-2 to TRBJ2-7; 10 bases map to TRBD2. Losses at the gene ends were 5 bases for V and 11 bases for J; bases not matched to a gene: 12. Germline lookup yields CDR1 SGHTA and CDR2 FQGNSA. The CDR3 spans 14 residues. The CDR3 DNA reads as TGTGCCAGCAGCCCGTCCCCCTCTAGCGGGAGTAAGTACTTC. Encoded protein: CASSPSPSSGSKYF.

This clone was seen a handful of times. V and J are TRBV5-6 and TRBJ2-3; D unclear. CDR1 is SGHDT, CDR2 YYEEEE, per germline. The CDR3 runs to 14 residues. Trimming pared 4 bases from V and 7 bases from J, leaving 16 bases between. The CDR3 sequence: CASSHTVGVYTQYF. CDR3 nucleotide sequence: TGTGCCAGCAGCCACACAGTGGGTGTTTATACGCAGTATTTT.

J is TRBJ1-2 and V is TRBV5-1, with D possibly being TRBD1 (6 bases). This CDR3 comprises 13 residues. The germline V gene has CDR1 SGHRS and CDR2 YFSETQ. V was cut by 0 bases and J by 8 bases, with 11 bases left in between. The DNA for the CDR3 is TGCGCCAGCAGCTTGGCTATGGACAGCGGCTACACCTTC. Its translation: CASSLAMDSGYTF.

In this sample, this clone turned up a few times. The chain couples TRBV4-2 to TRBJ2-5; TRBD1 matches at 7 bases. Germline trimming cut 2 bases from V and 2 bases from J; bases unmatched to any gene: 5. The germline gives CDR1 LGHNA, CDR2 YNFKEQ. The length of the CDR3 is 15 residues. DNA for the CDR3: TGTGCCAGCAGCCAAAAACAGGGGTATCAAGAGACCCAGTACTTC. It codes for CASSQKQGYQETQYF.

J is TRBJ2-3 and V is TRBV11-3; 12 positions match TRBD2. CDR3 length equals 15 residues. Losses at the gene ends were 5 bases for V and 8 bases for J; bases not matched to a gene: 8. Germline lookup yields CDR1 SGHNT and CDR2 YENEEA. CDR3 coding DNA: TGTGCCAGCAGCAGCTCTAGCGGGGGGGCCGGTACGCAGTATTTT. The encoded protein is CASSSSSGGAGTQYF.

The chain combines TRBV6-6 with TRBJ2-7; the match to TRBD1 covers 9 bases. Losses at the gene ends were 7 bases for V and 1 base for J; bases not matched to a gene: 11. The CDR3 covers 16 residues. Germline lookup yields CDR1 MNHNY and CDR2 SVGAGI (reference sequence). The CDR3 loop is CASNAFRDRDSYEQYF. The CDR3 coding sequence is TGTGCCAGCAATGCCTTCCGGGACAGGGATTCCTACGAGCAGTACTTC.

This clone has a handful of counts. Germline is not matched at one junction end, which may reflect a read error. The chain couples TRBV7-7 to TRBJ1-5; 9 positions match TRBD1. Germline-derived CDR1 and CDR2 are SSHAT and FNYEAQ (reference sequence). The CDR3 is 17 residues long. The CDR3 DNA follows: TGTGCTAGCAGCTTAGCCTGGGACAGGGATAGCAATCAGCCCCAGCATTTT. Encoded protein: CASSLAWDRDSNQPQHF.

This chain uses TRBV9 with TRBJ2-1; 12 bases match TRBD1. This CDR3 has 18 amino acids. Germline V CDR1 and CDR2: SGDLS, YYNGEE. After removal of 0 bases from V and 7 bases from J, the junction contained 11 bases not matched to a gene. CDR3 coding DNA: TGTGCCAGCAGCGTAGCGGCTCTAGGGACAGGGGGCCGAAATGAGCAGTTCTTC. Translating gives CASSVAALGTGGRNEQFF.

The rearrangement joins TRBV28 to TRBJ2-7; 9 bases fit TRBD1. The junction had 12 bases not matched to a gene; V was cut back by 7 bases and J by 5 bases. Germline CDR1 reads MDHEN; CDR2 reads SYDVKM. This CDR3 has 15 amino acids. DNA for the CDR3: TGTGCCAGCACCCCAGGGGACAGGGCGTTCCACGAGCAGTACTTC. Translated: CASTPGDRAFHEQYF.

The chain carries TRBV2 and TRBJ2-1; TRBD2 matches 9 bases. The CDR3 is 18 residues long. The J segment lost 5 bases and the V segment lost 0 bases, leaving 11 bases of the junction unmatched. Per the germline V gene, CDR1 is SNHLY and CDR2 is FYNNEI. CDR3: CASSEAHLLAGGDNEQFF. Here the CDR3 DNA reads TGTGCCAGCAGTGAAGCCCACCTGCTGGCGGGGGGGGACAATGAGCAGTTCTTC.

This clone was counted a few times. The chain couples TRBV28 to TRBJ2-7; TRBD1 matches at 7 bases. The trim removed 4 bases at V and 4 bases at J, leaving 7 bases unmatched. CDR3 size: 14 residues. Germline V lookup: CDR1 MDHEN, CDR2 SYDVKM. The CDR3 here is CASSSSGTAYEQYF. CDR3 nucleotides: TGTGCCAGCAGTTCCTCCGGGACAGCTTACGAGCAGTACTTC.

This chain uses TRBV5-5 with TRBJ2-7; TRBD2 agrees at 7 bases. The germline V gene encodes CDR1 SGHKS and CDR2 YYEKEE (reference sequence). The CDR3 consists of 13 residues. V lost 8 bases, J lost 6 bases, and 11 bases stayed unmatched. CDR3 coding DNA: TGTGCCAGTGCGGGAGTAGATAGGGCCGAGCAGTACTTC. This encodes CASAGVDRAEQYF.

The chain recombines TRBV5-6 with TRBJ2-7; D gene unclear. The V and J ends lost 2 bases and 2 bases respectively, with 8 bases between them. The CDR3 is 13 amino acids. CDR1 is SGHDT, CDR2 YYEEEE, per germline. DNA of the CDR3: TGTGCCAGCAGCTTTTATCGTCCCTACGAGCAGTACTTC. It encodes CASSFYRPYEQYF.

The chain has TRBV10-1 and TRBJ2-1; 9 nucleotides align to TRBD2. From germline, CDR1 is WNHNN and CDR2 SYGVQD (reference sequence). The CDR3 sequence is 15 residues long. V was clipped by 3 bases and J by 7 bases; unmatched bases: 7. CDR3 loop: CASSDGGGAGNEQFF. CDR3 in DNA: TGCGCCAGCAGTGATGGCGGGGGGGCTGGTAATGAGCAGTTCTTC.

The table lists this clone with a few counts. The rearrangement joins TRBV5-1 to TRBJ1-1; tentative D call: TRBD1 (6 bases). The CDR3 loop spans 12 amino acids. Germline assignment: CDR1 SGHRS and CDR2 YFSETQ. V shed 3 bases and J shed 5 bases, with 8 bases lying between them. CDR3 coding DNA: TGCGCCAGCAGCTCCGACAGGACTGAAGCTTTCTTT. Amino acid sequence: CASSSDRTEAFF.

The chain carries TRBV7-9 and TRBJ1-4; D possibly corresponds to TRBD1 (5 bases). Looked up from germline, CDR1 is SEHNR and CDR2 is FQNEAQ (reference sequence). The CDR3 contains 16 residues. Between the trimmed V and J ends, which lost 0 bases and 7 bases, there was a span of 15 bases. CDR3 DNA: TGTGCCAGCAGCTTAGCGACGGGGGTGTCCAGTGAAAAACTGTTTTTT. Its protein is CASSLATGVSSEKLFF.

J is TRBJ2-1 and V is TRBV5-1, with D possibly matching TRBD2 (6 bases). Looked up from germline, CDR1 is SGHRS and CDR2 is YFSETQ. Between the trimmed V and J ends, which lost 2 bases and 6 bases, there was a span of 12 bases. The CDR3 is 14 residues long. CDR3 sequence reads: CASSFPREANEQFF. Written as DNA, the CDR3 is TGCGCCAGCAGCTTCCCGAGGGAGGCCAATGAGCAGTTCTTC.